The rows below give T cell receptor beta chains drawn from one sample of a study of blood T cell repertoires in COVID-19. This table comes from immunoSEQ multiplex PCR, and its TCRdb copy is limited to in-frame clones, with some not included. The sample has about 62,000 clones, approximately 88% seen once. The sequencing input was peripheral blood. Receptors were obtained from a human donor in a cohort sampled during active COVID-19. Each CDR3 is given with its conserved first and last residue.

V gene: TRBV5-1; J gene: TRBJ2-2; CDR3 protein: CASSLEQGGFSGELFF
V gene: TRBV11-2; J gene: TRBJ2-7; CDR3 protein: CASSLVRGPGRAYEQYF
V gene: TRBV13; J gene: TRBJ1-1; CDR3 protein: CASSRNRGMNTEAFF
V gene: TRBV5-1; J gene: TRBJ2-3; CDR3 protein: CASSPGLPDTQYF
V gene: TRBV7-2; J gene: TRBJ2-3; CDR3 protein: CASSLAGTSSTDTQYF
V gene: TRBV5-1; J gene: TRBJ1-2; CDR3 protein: CASSPSGDSYGYTF
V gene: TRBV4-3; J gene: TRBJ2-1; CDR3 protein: CASSQDHGNSGILGGEQFF
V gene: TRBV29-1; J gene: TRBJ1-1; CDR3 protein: CSVVVGPYTEAFF
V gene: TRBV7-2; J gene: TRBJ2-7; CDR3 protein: CASSLGFYEQYF
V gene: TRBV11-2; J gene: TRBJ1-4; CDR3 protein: CASSQRSDNEKLFF
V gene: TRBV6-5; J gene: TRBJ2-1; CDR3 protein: CASGRQERGEQFF
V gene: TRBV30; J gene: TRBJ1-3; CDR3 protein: CAWSVGSPRGGVFYSGNTIYF
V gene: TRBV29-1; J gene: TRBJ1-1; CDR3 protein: CSVQGQGKPEAFF
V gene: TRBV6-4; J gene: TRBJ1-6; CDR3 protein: CAIRQPHASYNSPLHF
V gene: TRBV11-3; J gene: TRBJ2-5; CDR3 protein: CASSLGGWETQYF
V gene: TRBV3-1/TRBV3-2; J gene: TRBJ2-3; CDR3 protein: CASSPLGTDTQYF
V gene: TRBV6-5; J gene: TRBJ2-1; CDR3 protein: CASSLTSSRSEQFF
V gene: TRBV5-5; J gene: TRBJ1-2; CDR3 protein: CASSFRGGYTF
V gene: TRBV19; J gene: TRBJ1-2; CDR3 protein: CASSSQGIYGYTF
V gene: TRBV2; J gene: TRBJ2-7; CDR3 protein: CASEAGTGFYEQYF
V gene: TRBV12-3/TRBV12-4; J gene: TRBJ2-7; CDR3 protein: CASSVGLVYEQYF
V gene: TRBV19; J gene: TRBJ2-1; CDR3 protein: CASRILAGSYNEQFF
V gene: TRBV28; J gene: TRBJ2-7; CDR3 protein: CASSDTGGRNEQYF
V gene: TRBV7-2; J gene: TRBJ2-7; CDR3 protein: CASSFGGAVGEKLREQYF